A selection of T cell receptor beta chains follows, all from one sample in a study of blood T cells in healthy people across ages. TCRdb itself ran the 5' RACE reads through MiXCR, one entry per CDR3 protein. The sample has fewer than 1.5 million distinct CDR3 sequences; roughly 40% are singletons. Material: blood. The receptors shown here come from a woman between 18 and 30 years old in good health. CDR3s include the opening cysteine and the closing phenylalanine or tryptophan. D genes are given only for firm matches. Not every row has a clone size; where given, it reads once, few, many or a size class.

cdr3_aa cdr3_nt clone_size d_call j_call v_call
CASSGTYEQYF TGTGCCAGCAGTGGGACCTACGAGCAGTACTTC many - TRBJ2-7 TRBV5-1
CASSHGGQNEKLFF TGTGCCAGCAGTCATGGGGGGCAAAATGAAAAACTGTTTTTT - - TRBJ1-4 TRBV12-3/TRBV12-4
CAISPAYEQYF TGTGCCATCAGTCCAGCCTACGAGCAGTACTTC - - TRBJ2-7 TRBV7-8
CASSNVGANYGYTF TGTGCCAGCAGCAATGTTGGGGCTAACTATGGCTACACCTTC - - TRBJ1-2 TRBV21-1
CASSLSIMNTEAFF TGTGCCAGCAGTTTGTCGATCATGAACACTGAAGCTTTCTTT - - TRBJ1-1 TRBV12-3/TRBV12-4
CASRTDGIGTEAFF TGTGCCAGCAGGACCGACGGAATAGGTACTGAAGCTTTCTTT - - TRBJ1-1 TRBV27
CASSPGVAGGYNEQFF TGTGCCAGCAGTCCTGGGGTAGCGGGAGGGTACAATGAGCAGTTCTTC few TRBD2 TRBJ2-1 TRBV28
CASSGSGTGTYEQYF TGTGCCAGCAGTGGCTCCGGGACAGGGACCTACGAGCAGTACTTC - TRBD1 TRBJ2-7 TRBV25-1
CASSLAGLAGGPRETQYF TGCGCCAGCAGCTTGGCCGGACTAGCGGGAGGGCCCCGGGAGACCCAGTACTTC - TRBD2 TRBJ2-5 TRBV5-1
CATSRERGGVGDTQYF TGTGCCACCAGCAGGGAAAGGGGGGGGGTCGGAGATACGCAGTATTTT - - TRBJ2-3 TRBV15
CASKVQGIGYTF TGTGCCAGCAAAGTTCAGGGTATAGGCTACACCTTC few - TRBJ1-2 TRBV11-2
CSATQDINYEQYF TGCAGTGCTACCCAGGACATAAACTACGAGCAGTACTTC - - TRBJ2-7 TRBV20-1
CASSAFDYAEQYF TGTGCCAGCAGCGCCTTCGATTATGCCGAGCAGTACTTC few - TRBJ2-7 TRBV9
CASSLEGSLGNWNEQYF TGTGCCAGCAGCTTAGAGGGCAGCCTGGGAAATTGGAATGAGCAGTACTTC - - TRBJ2-5 TRBV7-9
CASSLQGTENTGELFF TGCGCCAGCAGCTTGCAAGGGACGGAGAACACCGGGGAGCTGTTTTTT few - TRBJ2-2 TRBV5-1
CSARDWEGYYGYTF TGCAGTGCTAGAGATTGGGAGGGTTACTATGGCTACACCTTC - - TRBJ1-2 TRBV20-1
CASSPSSGRFETQYF TGTGCCAGCAGCCCGTCTAGCGGGAGGTTTGAGACCCAGTACTTC few TRBD2 TRBJ2-5 TRBV7-2
CASSLGVAGLRTDTQYF TGCGCCAGCAGCTTGGGGGTAGCGGGACTTCGCACAGATACGCAGTATTTT few TRBD2 TRBJ2-3 TRBV5-1
CASSPGEQYF TGTGCCAGCAGTCCAGGGGAGCAGTACTTC - - TRBJ2-7 TRBV7-9
CASSEIAGGSNEQYF TGTGCCAGCAGTGAAATAGCGGGGGGCTCCAACGAGCAGTACTTC few TRBD2 TRBJ2-7 TRBV6-1
CASTEPGLAGNEQFF TGTGCCAGTACCGAACCGGGACTAGCGGGAAATGAGCAGTTCTTC - TRBD2 TRBJ2-1 TRBV19
CASSASDRASYKEQYF TGTGCCAGCAGCGCTTCAGACAGGGCCTCCTACAAGGAGCAGTACTTC once TRBD1 TRBJ2-7 TRBV6-1
CAWSGTVTYEQYF TGTGCCTGGAGCGGGACGGTGACCTACGAGCAGTACTTC - - TRBJ2-7 TRBV30
CASSLDDPGANVLTF TGTGCCAGCAGTTTAGACGACCCTGGGGCCAACGTCCTGACTTTC many - TRBJ2-6 TRBV27
CASSVGGVGGGVNTDTQYF TGTGCCAGCAGCGTAGGAGGGGTGGGCGGGGGAGTTAACACAGATACGCAGTATTTT - TRBD2 TRBJ2-3 TRBV9
CASSQEGWPWTSGASDTQYF TGCGCCAGCAGCCAAGAAGGTTGGCCCTGGACTAGCGGGGCCTCAGATACGCAGTATTTT few TRBD2 TRBJ2-3 TRBV4-1
CATSRDLGAGTEAFF TGTGCCACCAGCAGAGATCTGGGGGCGGGCACTGAAGCTTTCTTT few - TRBJ1-1 TRBV15
CASSPLAQETQYF TGTGCCAGCAGTCCCCTAGCGCAGGAGACCCAGTACTTC many - TRBJ2-5 TRBV3-1
CASSSEQGDLNSPLHF TGCGCCAGCAGCTCTGAACAGGGGGACCTTAATTCACCCCTCCACTTT - TRBD1 TRBJ1-6 TRBV5-1
CSASRTFRDGYTF TGCAGTGCTAGTCGGACGTTTCGGGATGGCTACACCTTC few - TRBJ1-2 TRBV20-1
CASSGGGDYSYNEQFF TGTGCCAGCAGCGGGGGGGGTGATTACTCCTACAATGAGCAGTTCTTC few TRBD2 TRBJ2-1 TRBV5-5
CASSGQDPSGANVLTF TGTGCCAGCAGTGGACAGGACCCCTCTGGGGCCAACGTCCTGACTTTC - TRBD1 TRBJ2-6 TRBV28
CAIRGQVQETQYF TGTGCCATCAGAGGACAGGTCCAAGAGACCCAGTACTTC many TRBD1 TRBJ2-5 TRBV10-3